This section outlines one TCR beta chain sequence together with its context. This clonotype was recorded once. Its antigen target is currently unknown. Base qualities are not provided; no much larger clone lies one nucleotide away. The data derive from a study of blood T cells in healthy people across ages (dated by TCRdb to between 2014 and 2017). With regard to the full study: In model experiments, template switching captured roughly one uniquely barcoded TCR beta cDNA molecule for every two T cells. Using deep sequencing normalized with unique cDNA molecular identifiers, the study measured how TCR beta repertoire diversity changes with age. The donors were split into four age groups: young (average roughly 15 years), middle-aged (around 40), aged (roughly 65) and long-lived (under 85). To avoid experimental bias, donors of different ages were randomly spread across the sequencing lanes. Using the same blood draw, the study looked at two additional independent replicas of 1 million unique cDNA reads for two donors, one aged 18 to 30 and the other aged 80 or older. General conclusions and limits of the study: Total diversity estimates from one million sequenced T cells were considered lower bounds and underestimates. Compared with the aged group, the long-lived group had more naive CD4+ T cells, fewer expanded clones and increased TCR diversity, suggesting age selection. Bulk unsorted PBMC profiling prevented conclusive comparison of naive and antigen-experienced compartments. Donor CMV infection status was unknown, potentially confounding age-related changes in expanded clonotypes. As age increased, observed TCR beta diversity per million T cells dropped in a roughly linear way, and a significant reduction was already evident by age 40. There was a strong correlation between observed TCR beta diversity and the percentage of naive T cells measured by flow cytometry.

The roughly 38 donors, aged about 6 to 100 years, were systemically healthy Caucasian individuals from Russia. About 10 milliliters of peripheral blood were drawn from each donor into EDTA-treated Vacutainer tubes. PBMCs were isolated by Ficoll-Paque density-gradient centrifugation, with at least 7 million obtained per sample. Total RNA, at least 6 micrograms per sample, was extracted from PBMCs with Trizol reagent. Naive CD45RAhigh/CD27high T cell percentages were measured by flow cytometry on a PBMC aliquot from every donor. The germline V gene encodes CDR1 SGHAT and CDR2 FQNNGV. V loses 5 bases, J loses 0 bases, and the germline ends lie 13 bases apart. The CDR3 numbers 15 residues from cysteine through phenylalanine. Only the CDR3 part of the read is kept: 45 bases, read in frame from the first base. Libraries were constructed by 5' RACE. Sequencing used an Illumina HiSeq 2500. A second PCR of roughly 7 to 11 cycles was performed with a sample-barcoded 5' primer and a J-beta primer mix. A template-switch 5' adaptor carrying 12 random nucleotides introduced a unique molecular identifier onto each TCR beta cDNA molecule. Each sample yielded at least 3 million CDR3-containing paired-end reads. All of the RNA was converted into first-strand cDNA using the Mint cDNA synthesis kit, with a TRBC-specific oligonucleotide serving as the primer. Following uracil-DNA glycosylase treatment, a first 18-cycle PCR with universal primers M1SS and BC2_uni_R was performed on all cDNA. The published analysis was carried out like this. For normalization, 1 million high-quality reads, each with a distinct molecular identifier, were randomly selected from each sample. Reads with shared molecular identifiers were discarded instead of being binned into consensus sequences. MiTCR, set to a Q25 quality threshold and the strictest error-elimination algorithm, was used for CDR3 identification, clonotype clustering and error correction. A nonparametric unseen species model with Euler transformation was used to estimate lower-bound total TCR beta diversity. TCRdb applied fastp at Q25 and MiXCR to the public reads, then kept only in-frame beta chains. Rows with one shared CDR3 protein collapse into an entry with the most common genes and DNA. The V and J calls, along with clone size, are taken from TCRdb and not from the paper's own processing. The sample table records roughly 800,000 distinct CDR3 sequences; about three fifths of these occur just once. The ten top clones hold about 20% of the sample.

The TCR comes from a man between 25 and 39 years old in good health. The V gene is TRBV11-2 and the J gene is TRBJ1-2, with the D gene not clear enough to name. Sequencing input: blood. The nucleotide sequence reads as follows: TGTGCCAGCAGCCCCGAACGGATCGCTAACTATGGCTACACCTTC. The resulting protein is CASSPERIANYGYTF.